This record looks at one T cell receptor (beta chain) sequence and its context. Its antigen is not identified. The entry originates in a study of cytomegalovirus exposure and HLA in healthy donors. The wider study: Unique TCRs from HLA-typed donors, 70 million to 100 million of them, were held in an early data release. Whole-study results and caveats: An observed cluster of highly shared sequence variants was recorded as a likely sequencing artifact.

With 60 Vbeta and 13 Jbeta primers, the PCR was carried out. Profiling relied on immunoSEQ multiplex PCR, and the TCRdb table lists in-frame clones only, not all of them. The sample has approximately 120,000 clones, 77% seen once. The source is a man between 40 and 49 years old in good health and CMV-seropositive. Sequenced sample: PBMCs.

The CDR3 DNA reads TGTGCCAGCAGCTATACAGGGGGAACTTACATTCAGTACTTC. It yields the protein CASSYTGGTYIQYF. This rearrangement joins TRBV7-2 to TRBJ2-4; 8 bases are a match to TRBD1. Germline lookup yields CDR1 SGHTA and CDR2 FQGNSA. The length of the CDR3 is 14 residues. V shed 4 bases, J shed 8 bases, and the junction held 7 bases outside the gene matches.